These 14 T cell receptor beta chains were sequenced from one sample in a study of T-cell reconstitution after alpha-beta-depleted transplantation in children. A TCRbeta library incorporating unique molecular identifiers was prepared. TCRdb reprocessed the PCR reads via MiXCR and lists one record per CDR3 protein. This table holds over 15,000 distinct CDR3 sequences, approximately 13% found once. The material sequenced was PBMCs, mostly from graft donor cells, taken 180 days after TCRalphabeta/CD19-depleted stem cell transplant. The receptors were sampled from a boy under two years old who had a stem cell transplant for Wiskott-Aldrich syndrome, so the T cells may come from the graft donor.

Many counts were recorded for this clonotype. The V and J genes are TRBV12-3 or TRBV12-4 and TRBJ2-3; 7 bases are a match to TRBD1. The CDR3 sequence is 17 residues long. V was clipped by 4 bases and J by 2 bases; unmatched bases: 12. Here the CDR3 DNA reads TGTGCCAGCAGTTCATCCACAGGGGCAGCTTACACAGATACGCAGTATTTT. Translation gives CASSSSTGAAYTDTQYF.

In its sample, this clonotype was seen once. V gene TRBV2 combines with J gene TRBJ2-7, with D uncertain. The CDR3 totals 10 residues. Trimming cost V 6 bases and J 3 bases, with 3 bases left between them. Germline CDR1 and CDR2: SNHLY and FYNNEI. CDR3 DNA sequence: TGTGCCAGCAGAGACTACGAGCAGTACTTC. It codes for CASRDYEQYF.

V and J are TRBV4-3 and TRBJ2-7, with TRBD2 identical over 12 bases. Germline lookup yields CDR1 LGHNA and CDR2 YSLEER. The V gene end was trimmed by 4 bases and the J gene end by 5 bases; junction bases not matched to a gene: 6. The length of the CDR3 is 15 residues. In DNA, the CDR3 is TGCGCCAGCAGCCTTATGACTAGCGGGAGCGACGAGCAGTACTTC. Its translation: CASSLMTSGSDEQYF.

This clonotype was seen only a few times. The V and J genes are TRBV3-1 and TRBJ2-5; 8 bases map to TRBD2. V shed 4 bases, J shed 5 bases, and the junction held 6 bases outside the gene matches. The V gene's germline CDR1 is LGHDT and CDR2 YNNKEL (reference sequence). CDR3 length equals 14 residues. The DNA of the CDR3 is TGTGCCAGCAGCCCGGGCGGGGGGCCGGAGACCCAGTACTTC. This codes for CASSPGGGPETQYF.

This chain uses TRBV29-1 with TRBJ2-1; the match to TRBD2 covers 13 bases. CDR1 and CDR2 (germline): SQVTM, ANQGSEA. V dropped 6 bases and J dropped 9; count of bases not matched to a gene: 8. The CDR3 contains 14 residues. Written as DNA, the CDR3 is TGCAGCGTGAGAGGACTAGCGGGAGAGGTTGAGCAGTTCTTC. Encoded protein: CSVRGLAGEVEQFF.

This clonotype was counted between two and nine times. V usage is TRBV7-4 and J usage is TRBJ2-5; D is possibly TRBD1 or TRBD2 (6 bases each). V shed 5 bases and J shed 5 bases, with 18 bases lying between them. The CDR3 totals 15 residues. Germline lookup yields CDR1 SGHVT and CDR2 SQSDAQ. The CDR3 coding sequence is TGTGCCAGCAGCGTAATTTGGGGGGCTAGGGAGACCCAGTACTTC. Its translation: CASSVIWGARETQYF.

V usage is TRBV29-1 and J usage is TRBJ2-1; 11 nucleotides line up with TRBD1. The CDR3 sequence is 15 residues long. Losses at the gene ends were 5 bases for V and 1 base for J; bases not matched to a gene: 4. In germline, CDR1 is SQVTM, CDR2 ANQGSEA. Here the CDR3 reads CSVKRDRGSYNEQFF. The CDR3 region has the DNA TGCAGCGTTAAGCGGGACAGGGGGTCCTACAATGAGCAGTTCTTC.

In this sample, this clonotype turned up a few times. This rearrangement joins TRBV20-1 to TRBJ2-7; no reliable D call. Germline CDR1 and CDR2: DFQATT and SNEGSKA (reference sequence). The CDR3 extends over 15 amino acids. Trimming removed 7 bases at V and 3 bases at J, with 22 bases between. The CDR3 sequence is CSVGFLRQAFYEQYF. CDR3 DNA sequence: TGCAGTGTTGGGTTCTTGCGCCAGGCGTTCTACGAGCAGTACTTC.

In this sample, this clonotype is medium-sized. The chain recombines TRBV5-1 with TRBJ1-1, with 8 positions matching TRBD1. Germline V CDR1 and CDR2: SGHRS, YFSETQ. Unmatched junction bases numbered 3, after V lost 4 bases and J lost 7 bases. The CDR3 is made up of 12 amino acids. The CDR3 sequence: CASSHGQGEAFF. CDR3 bases: TGCGCCAGCAGCCACGGACAGGGTGAAGCTTTCTTT.

This clonotype has only one observation. The chain carries TRBV20-1 and TRBJ2-5; 11 bases map to TRBD2. This CDR3 spans 16 amino acids. Germline V gene sequence: CDR1 DFQATT, CDR2 SNEGSKA (reference sequence). V was clipped by 3 bases and J by 3 bases; unmatched bases: 9. CDR3 in amino acids: CSASAGATSGKETQYF. CDR3 nucleotides: TGCAGTGCTAGTGCGGGGGCGACTAGCGGGAAAGAGACCCAGTACTTC.

This clonotype appeared many times. The gene calls are TRBV15 and TRBJ2-5; TRBD2 might be the D (6 bases). Germline V gene sequence: CDR1 LNHNV, CDR2 YYDKDF (reference sequence). Deletions cut 0 bases from V and 13 bases from J, with 12 bases between. The CDR3 runs to 12 residues. As DNA, the CDR3 is TGTGCCACCAGCAGAGAATTGACTAGACGGTACTTC. This gives the protein CATSRELTRRYF.

This clonotype occurred many times. The chain uses TRBV7-9 and TRBJ2-2; TRBD1 or TRBD2 may be the D gene (5 bases each). V lost 2 bases, J lost 0 bases, and 13 bases lay in between. This CDR3 is built from 17 residues. Germline V CDR1 and CDR2: SEHNR, FQNEAQ (reference sequence). In nucleotides, the CDR3 is TGTGCCAGCAGCTTACCCACCGGGACCTCGAACACCGGGGAGCTGTTTTTT. As protein: CASSLPTGTSNTGELFF. The variable domain in full, completed from reference TRBV7-9 and TRBJ2-2, reads DTGVSQNPRHKITKRGQNVTFRCDPISEHNRLYWYRQTLGQGPEFLTYFQNEAQLEKSRLLSDRFSAERPKGSFSTLEIQRTEQGDSAMYLCASSLPTGTSNTGELFFGEGSRLTVL.

In its sample, this clonotype was seen many times. The rearrangement links TRBV28 to TRBJ2-7, with D possibly being TRBD1 (5 bases). CDR3 length equals 14 residues. Germline V gives CDR1 MDHEN, CDR2 SYDVKM. V was cut by 4 bases and J by 7 bases, with 17 bases left in between. The DNA of the CDR3 is TGTGCCAGCAGTTACACAACCCAGGGCAGGGAGCAGTACTTC. It codes for CASSYTTQGREQYF.

This clonotype was seen at least ten times. CDR3 loop: CASSLEVSGELFF. CDR3 DNA sequence: TGCGCCAGCAGCTTGGAGGTGTCCGGGGAGCTGTTTTTT. J is TRBJ2-2 and V is TRBV5-1; D gene ambiguous. The V end lost 0 bases, the J end lost 6 bases, and 6 bases lay between the germline ends. This CDR3 is built from 13 residues. Germline CDR1 reads SGHRS; CDR2 reads YFSETQ.